This entry concerns a single T cell receptor (beta chain). No antigen is known for it. A sample-barcoded 5' primer and a J-beta primer mix were used in a second PCR of about 7 to 12 cycles. Per sample, CDR3-containing paired-end reads numbered at least 2.5 million. TCRdb reprocessed the 5' RACE reads with MiXCR, giving one entry per CDR3 protein. The sample has roughly 1,500,000 distinct CDR3 sequences, roughly a third seen once; the top ten hold roughly 12%. This CDR3 is built from 17 residues. The ends were cut back, 5 bases at V and 1 base at J, with 19 bases in the middle. Germline CDR1 reads SEHNR; CDR2 reads FQNEAQ (reference sequence). This sample was included in a study of blood T cells in healthy people across ages. Overall study findings and caveats: With age, beta diversity per million T cells declined roughly linearly, significantly by approximately 40.

V gene TRBV7-9 combines with J gene TRBJ2-3, with D perhaps matching TRBD2 (7 bases). The clonotype comes from a woman aged 25 to 39 in good health. The sequencing input was blood. This CDR3 reads CASSPRGGAEGTDTQYF. Here the CDR3 DNA reads TGTGCCAGCAGCCCGAGGGGGGGCGCGGAAGGCACAGATACGCAGTATTTT.